The 21 T cell receptor beta chains below were found in one sample sequenced in a study of blood T cell repertoires in COVID-19. The protocol was immunoSEQ multiplex PCR, while the TCRdb copy is restricted to in-frame clones and leaves out a portion. The data contain over 130,000 clones, 70% to 90% of them singletons. Sequencing used PBMCs or T cells enriched from blood (not recorded which). These receptors came from a woman between 45 and 60 years old with acute COVID-19.

The chain joins TRBV19 to TRBJ2-1; TRBD2 matches at 13 bases. V lost 4 bases to trimming and J lost 0 bases; unmatched junction nucleotides: 6. The CDR3 spans 18 residues. Germline V gene lookup returns CDR1 LNHDA and CDR2 SQIVND (reference sequence). The CDR3 spells CASSKGLAGSSSYNEQFF. In DNA form, the CDR3 reads TGTGCCAGTAGTAAGGGACTAGCGGGATCAAGCTCCTACAATGAGCAGTTCTTC.

The chain couples TRBV2 to TRBJ1-5; D uncertain. Looked up from germline, CDR1 is SNHLY and CDR2 is FYNNEI. This CDR3 is built from 13 residues. Trimming took off 7 bases at V and 2 bases at J, with 9 bases between the two ends. Here the CDR3 reads CASTGVRNQPQHF. In DNA, the CDR3 is TGTGCCAGCACGGGTGTGCGCAATCAGCCCCAGCATTTT. The full variable domain, its missing parts supplied by reference TRBV2 and TRBJ1-5, is EPEVTQTPSHQVTQMGQEVILRCVPISNHLYFYWYRQILGQKVEFLVSFYNNEISEKSEIFDDQFSVERPDGSNFTLKIRSTKLEDSAMYFCASTGVRNQPQHFGDGTRLSIL.

This clone occurred once. CDR3 bases: TGTGCCAGCAGTGAAGTGCGAGGGGGTGATTCACCCCTCCACTTT. Its translation is CASSEVRGGDSPLHF. The chain joins TRBV2 to TRBJ1-6, with D possibly TRBD1 on 6 matching bases. V lost 1 base and J lost 8, with 12 bases in between. The CDR3 is 15 amino acids. The germline CDR1 and CDR2 sequences are SNHLY and FYNNEI.

The V gene is TRBV5-1, the J gene TRBJ2-5; tentatively, D is TRBD1 (5 bases). CDR3 length equals 15 residues. Trimming cost V 5 bases and J 2 bases, with 16 bases left between them. The V gene's germline CDR1 is SGHRS and CDR2 YFSETQ. The DNA of the CDR3 is TGCGCCAGCAGTTTTGGCCAGGGATGGCAAGAGACCCAGTACTTC. Its protein is CASSFGQGWQETQYF. Full variable domain (rest looked up from reference TRBV5-1 and TRBJ2-5): KAGVTQTPRYLIKTRGQQVTLSCSPISGHRSVSWYQQTPGQGLQFLFEYFSETQRNKGNFPGRFSGRQFSNSRSEMNVSTLELGDSALYLCASSFGQGWQETQYFGPGTRLLVL.

Regarding this clone: The sample carries other DNA sequences with the same CDR3. The V and J genes are TRBV11-2 and TRBJ1-1; a weak D match, TRBD1 (6 bases). Looked up from germline, CDR1 is SGHAT and CDR2 is FQNNGV. The CDR3 is 13 residues long. Trimming cost V 3 bases and J 1 base, with 6 bases left between them. The CDR3 spells CASSLDRNTEAFF. For the CDR3, the DNA is TGTGCCAGCAGCTTGGACAGGAACACTGAAGCTTTCTTT. Drawing the rest from reference TRBV11-2 and TRBJ1-1, the complete variable domain is EAGVAQSPRYKIIEKRQSVAFWCNPISGHATLYWYQQILGQGPKLLIQFQNNGVVDDSQLPKDRFSAERLKGVDSTLKIQPAKLEDSAVYLCASSLDRNTEAFFGQGTRLTVV.

The rearrangement uses TRBV5-1 and TRBJ2-1; TRBD2 is a possible D gene (6 bases). V was pared by 0 bases and J by 0 bases, with 13 bases between. This CDR3 contains 17 residues. Germline-derived CDR1 and CDR2 are SGHRS and YFSETQ. In DNA form, the CDR3 reads TGCGCCAGCAGCTTGGTCGGTAGCGGTGGCTCCTACAATGAGCAGTTCTTC. It codes for CASSLVGSGGSYNEQFF.

The J gene is TRBJ1-3, the V gene TRBV9, with a possible D match to TRBD1 (6 bases). Germline-derived CDR1 and CDR2 are SGDLS and YYNGEE. Trimming took 3 bases from V and 0 from J, leaving 16 bases between them. The CDR3 totals 17 residues. The chain's CDR3 is CASSATYREGSGNTIYF. For the CDR3, the DNA is TGTGCCAGCAGCGCGACTTACAGGGAGGGCTCTGGAAACACCATATATTTT.

This chain uses TRBV7-8 with TRBJ1-5, with 10 bases that match TRBD1. The CDR3 is 15 residues long. Germline V gene data show CDR1 as SGHVS and CDR2 as FQNEAQ. V was pared by 5 bases and J by 4 bases, with 5 bases of the junction left unmatched. The chain's CDR3 is CASSPGTGENQPQHF. CDR3 sequence (DNA): TGTGCCAGCAGCCCCGGGACAGGGGAAAATCAGCCCCAGCATTTT.

The chain uses TRBV11-2 and TRBJ1-1; D is undetermined. Trimming stripped 5 bases from V and 1 base from J, with 14 bases between. Germline-derived CDR1 and CDR2 are SGHAT and FQNNGV. This CDR3 region has 15 residues. The chain's CDR3 is CASSEKMGRNTEAFF. CDR3 bases: TGTGCCAGCAGCGAGAAAATGGGCAGGAACACTGAAGCTTTCTTT.

The V call is TRBV10-2, the J call TRBJ2-3; 8 bases are shared with TRBD2. The CDR3 is made up of 16 amino acids. The V segment lost 6 bases and the J segment 2 bases; nucleotides outside the gene matches: 10. Germline-derived CDR1 and CDR2 are WSHSY and SAAADI. In nucleotides, the CDR3 is TGCGCCAGCAGAAGATCACTAGCGGCCCCCACAGATACGCAGTATTTT. Encoded protein: CASRRSLAAPTDTQYF.

This chain joins TRBV30 and TRBJ1-1, with a weak D call TRBD1 (5 bases). The CDR3 extends over 15 amino acids. In germline, CDR1 is GTSNPN, CDR2 SVGIG (reference sequence). Trimming stripped 5 bases from V and 0 bases from J, with 16 bases between. This chain's CDR3 is CAWATARGLNTEAFF. The CDR3 region has the DNA TGTGCCTGGGCCACTGCAAGGGGATTGAACACTGAAGCTTTCTTT. The whole variable domain, filled in from reference TRBV30 and TRBJ1-1, reads SQTIHQWPATLVQPVGSPLSLECTVEGTSNPNLYWYRQAAGRGLQLLFYSVGIGQISSEVPQNLSASRPQDRQFILSSKKLLLSDSGFYLCAWATARGLNTEAFFGQGTRLTVV.

V is TRBV2 and J is TRBJ1-2, with 7 bases matching TRBD1. In germline, CDR1 is SNHLY, CDR2 FYNNEI. The trim removed 10 bases at V and 1 base at J, leaving 9 bases unmatched. The CDR3 has 14 amino acids. In nucleotides, the CDR3 is TGTGCCACCTCCAGACAGGGACTTAACTATGGCTACACCTTC. It encodes CATSRQGLNYGYTF.

The chain links TRBV9 to TRBJ2-2; 11 bases map to TRBD1. Looked up from germline, CDR1 is SGDLS and CDR2 is YYNGEE. Germline trimming cut 3 bases from V and 3 bases from J; bases unmatched to any gene: 1. This CDR3 contains 15 residues. CDR3 nucleotides: TGTGCCAGCAGCGGGGGACAGGGGGACACCGGGGAGCTGTTTTTT. Protein product: CASSGGQGDTGELFF.

The chain links TRBV6-2 or TRBV6-3 to TRBJ2-3; 8 bases match TRBD2. Germline V CDR1 and CDR2: MNHEY, SVGEGT. V shed 6 bases and J 2 bases; nucleotides not matched to a gene: 7. The CDR3 length is 15 residues. CDR3 in DNA: TGTGCCAGCAGCTCGGGACTAGAGGTCACAGATACGCAGTATTTT. Its protein product is CASSSGLEVTDTQYF.

This clone was observed at least ten times. This chain connects TRBV19 to TRBJ1-5; TRBD1 might be the D (5 bases). Trimming cost V 5 bases and J 5 bases, with 10 bases left between them. This CDR3 has 13 residues. Germline V gene sequence: CDR1 LNHDA, CDR2 SQIVND (reference sequence). The DNA of the CDR3 is TGTGCCAGTAGTCTCCAACAGGATCAGCCCCAGCATTTT. This gives the protein CASSLQQDQPQHF.

In DNA, the CDR3 is TGTGCCAGCAGCTTTCTCGGGGACACAGATACGCAGTATTTT. It specifies CASSFLGDTDTQYF. This chain connects TRBV7-3 to TRBJ2-3; tentative D call: TRBD2 (5 bases). From germline, CDR1 is SGHTA and CDR2 FQGTGA. Trimming removed 3 bases at V and 2 bases at J, with 9 bases between. The CDR3 is made up of 14 amino acids.

The V call is TRBV5-1, the J call TRBJ1-2, with a possible D match to TRBD1 (5 bases). V gave up 6 bases and J gave up 5 bases, with 20 bases separating them. The germline CDR1 and CDR2 sequences are SGHRS and YFSETQ. This CDR3 contains 15 residues. The CDR3 DNA sequence: TGCGCCAGCAATCCGGTGGCAGGGCAAGGGTATGGCTACACCTTC. This codes for CASNPVAGQGYGYTF.

This clone was seen only once. The rearrangement joins TRBV18 to TRBJ2-7, with D tentatively TRBD2 (6 bases). V was pared by 2 bases and J by 7 bases, with 12 bases between. Germline values: CDR1 KGHSH, CDR2 LQKENI. The CDR3 is 13 amino acids. The CDR3 here is CASSPENGGEQYF. DNA for the CDR3: TGTGCCAGCTCACCAGAGAACGGAGGGGAGCAGTACTTC.

This clone was observed a single time. This chain joins TRBV4-1 and TRBJ1-4; 7 positions match TRBD1. Germline CDR1 is MGHRA and CDR2 is YSYEKL. This CDR3 contains 15 residues. V shed 0 bases and J 8 bases; nucleotides not matched to a gene: 6. This CDR3 reads CASSQEEGAGEKLFF. The CDR3 bases are TGCGCCAGCAGCCAAGAAGAGGGGGCGGGGGAAAAACTGTTTTTT.

The chain is built from TRBV2 and TRBJ1-4; no firm D call. The V end lost 8 bases, the J end lost 3 bases, and 22 bases lay between the germline ends. CDR1 and CDR2 from the germline V gene are SNHLY and FYNNEI. CDR3 length: 17 amino acids. The CDR3 loop is CASRGPGRLGANEKLFF. CDR3 bases: TGTGCCAGCCGCGGTCCGGGGAGATTGGGAGCTAATGAAAAACTGTTTTTT.

This sequence joins TRBV9 and TRBJ2-7; TRBD2 matches 12 bases. V shed 4 bases, J shed 6 bases, and the junction held 8 bases outside the gene matches. Germline V gives CDR1 SGDLS, CDR2 YYNGEE. There are 15 residues in the CDR3. CDR3 sequence: CASSPASGRAAEQYF. The CDR3, as DNA: TGTGCCAGCAGCCCTGCTAGCGGGAGGGCCGCCGAGCAGTACTTC. Based on the CDR3 plus reference TRBV9 and TRBJ2-7, the full variable domain is DSGVTQTPKHLITATGQRVTLRCSPRSGDLSVYWYQQSLDQGLQFLIQYYNGEERAKGNILERFSAQQFPDLHSELNLSSLELGDSALYFCASSPASGRAAEQYFGPGTRLTVT.